This TCR beta chain was observed in a study of T cell responses to AZD1222 COVID-19 vaccine. Study-level findings and limits: Spike-wide coverage was observed for vaccine-associated CD4 TCRs, with dominant responses at 160-218 and 743-854. Sampling that yielded the repertoires occurred only after the peak T cell response.

The CDR3 sequence is 14 residues long. In germline, CDR1 is SGHRS, CDR2 YFSETQ. V was trimmed by 0 bases and J by 0 bases, leaving 7 bases between them. Sequenced by immunoSEQ multiplex PCR; TCRdb stores in-frame clones only, minus some. The profile shows fewer than 150,000 clones, roughly 87% of them singletons. Details on this clone: Its antigen is undetermined. Other DNA sequences within the sample encode an identical CDR3.

The origin of this receptor is an adult in good health. This chain connects TRBV5-1 to TRBJ2-7, with unresolved D. Sequencing used peripheral blood, obtained on day 0 of AZD1222 vaccination. CDR3 amino acids: CASSLGGSSYEQYF. The CDR3 nucleotides are TGCGCCAGCAGCTTGGGGGGTAGCTCCTACGAGCAGTACTTC.